What follows is one T cell receptor beta chain and its context. Its antigen is not known. TCRdb itself ran the reads through MiXCR, one entry per CDR3 protein. Of roughly 500,000 distinct CDR3 sequences in the sample, approximately 16% were seen once. This sample was included in a study of T cell repertoires in cytomegalovirus infection. Findings of the study overall: HLA-C-restricted CMV clonotypes gave the most frequent clonotype in two of eight donors. Adding up the frequency of public TCR beta families identified people who carried CMV plus the relevant HLA.

Germline assignment: CDR1 MNHEY and CDR2 SMNVEV (reference sequence). V gave up 4 bases and J gave up 3 bases; unmatched junction bases: 12. The CDR3 runs 17 residues. This rearrangement joins TRBV27 to TRBJ2-7, with TRBD2 identical over 10 bases. This sequence was found in a human donor in good health (CMV status not recorded). Some clones in this sample may be carry-over from other donors' samples. The specimen sequenced was CD8+ T cells from PBMCs. Written as DNA, the CDR3 is TGTGCCAGCAGTTCAGTAGCGGGAGGCCCGGATCTCTACGAGCAGTACTTC. Its translation is CASSSVAGGPDLYEQYF.